The 8 T cell receptor beta chains below come from one sample, sequenced in a study of blood T cell repertoires in COVID-19 (TCRdb year 2020). Libraries were constructed by the immunoSEQ multiplex PCR assay. Drawn from immuneACCESS, this table holds only the in-frame rearrangements with V and J called that TCRdb kept. Clones are partly lost; checked studies trace under half to an unresolved V gene and leave the rest unexplained. Recorded for this sample are some 49,000 clones; about 90% of them occurred a single time. Together, the top ten hold more than 5.5% of the sample. The sequenced sample was peripheral blood. Receptors originate from a man in his fifties or sixties with active COVID-19.

The genes are TRBV3-1 (or the pseudogene TRBV3-2) and TRBJ2-3, with 8 bases lining up with TRBD2. The CDR3 length is 15 residues. Germline values: CDR1 LGHDT, CDR2 YNNKEL (reference sequence). The ends lost 5 bases at V and 0 bases at J; junction bases unmatched: 4. In DNA form, the CDR3 reads TGTGCCAGCAGCTCGCGGACTAGCAGCACAGATACGCAGTATTTT. Its translation: CASSSRTSSTDTQYF.

V gene TRBV19 combines with J gene TRBJ2-5; tentative D call: TRBD2 (7 bases). V dropped 4 bases and J dropped 5 bases, with 17 bases sitting between them. The CDR3 length is 15 residues. CDR1 is LNHDA, CDR2 SQIVND, per germline (reference sequence). The CDR3 nucleotides are TGTGCCAGTAGTAGTTCGGGGGGCGCCGGGGAGACCCAGTACTTC. Protein: CASSSSGGAGETQYF.

V is TRBV4-1 and J is TRBJ1-5; TRBD1 might be the D (6 bases). This CDR3 comprises 15 residues. Trimming left V 2 bases short and J 2 bases short, with 10 bases between. Per the germline V gene, CDR1 is MGHRA and CDR2 is YSYEKL. The CDR3 sequence: CASSQIGGGNQPQHF. In nucleotides, the CDR3 is TGCGCCAGCAGCCAAATAGGGGGAGGCAATCAGCCCCAGCATTTT.

This chain links TRBV27 with TRBJ1-2; D possibly corresponds to TRBD1 (6 bases). The V gene lost 0 bases and the J gene lost 6 bases, with 14 bases spanning the gap. CDR3 length: 15 residues. The germline V gene encodes CDR1 MNHEY and CDR2 SMNVEV (reference sequence). The CDR3 spells CASSLSQPTGNGYTF. In nucleotides, the CDR3 is TGTGCCAGCAGTTTATCCCAACCTACAGGGAATGGCTACACCTTC.

The chain links TRBV19 to TRBJ1-1; tentative D call: TRBD1 (6 bases). CDR3 size: 12 residues. Per germline, CDR1 LNHDA and CDR2 SQIVND (reference sequence). V lost 6 bases to trimming and J lost 4 bases, with 9 bases between them. The CDR3 sequence is CASSDRSTEAFF. In nucleotides, the CDR3 is TGTGCCAGTAGCGACAGGAGCACTGAAGCTTTCTTT.

The CDR3 bases are TGTGCCAGTCGACTGCAGACAGACTCCGGGGAGCTGTTTTTT. The encoded protein is CASRLQTDSGELFF. V and J are TRBV18 and TRBJ2-2; possibly TRBD1 for D (5 bases). V gave up 9 bases and J gave up 6 bases, with 17 bases separating them. CDR3 length: 14 amino acids. Germline CDR1 KGHSH, CDR2 LQKENI.

This clone occurred a few times. CDR3 region: CAWTGYTEAFF. The CDR3 DNA reads as TGTGCCTGGACAGGGTACACTGAAGCTTTCTTT. This chain uses TRBV30 with TRBJ1-1; weak D call: TRBD1 (5 bases). Germline V CDR1 and CDR2: GTSNPN, SVGIG (reference sequence). V shed 4 bases and J shed 3 bases, with 6 bases lying between them. CDR3 length: 11 amino acids.

The J gene is TRBJ1-2, the V gene TRBV6-5; D uncertain. V was cut by 9 bases and J by 6 bases, with 20 bases left in between. The V gene's germline CDR1 is MNHEY and CDR2 SVGAGI. This CDR3 spans 14 amino acids. CDR3 protein: CASTGLEGSDGYTF. CDR3 in DNA: TGTGCCAGTACGGGGTTGGAGGGCTCGGATGGCTACACCTTC.